The clone carrying this T cell receptor beta chain was detected a few times. The record originates from a study of T-cell reconstitution after alpha-beta-depleted transplantation in children. V was cut by 0 bases and J by 2 bases, with 9 bases left in between. The germline V gene has CDR1 SGDLS and CDR2 YYNGEE. This CDR3 region has 15 residues. The library targeted TCRbeta and was prepared with unique molecular identifiers. TCRdb redid the calling of the PCR reads with MiXCR, one entry per CDR3 protein. The table has approximately 640,000 distinct CDR3 sequences, 15% to 20% seen once; the top ten hold 0.9% to 1.2%.

The sequences come from PBMCs from the stem cell graft donor, collected from the stem cell graft. The receptor's source is a human donor who donated a stem cell graft to a child with acute myeloid leukemia. The V call is TRBV9, the J call TRBJ2-4; D not certain. The CDR3 coding sequence is TGTGCCAGCAGCGTAGAAGGTAGACCCAAAAACATTCAGTACTTC. Translated, it gives CASSVEGRPKNIQYF.